This T cell receptor (beta chain) was identified in a study of long-term antiretroviral therapy in people with HIV. Broader study findings: Possibly under older ART regimens, blood was drawn between the mid-2000s and the late 2010s. Patients on ART gained diversity, which nonetheless stayed below transplant donor controls.

As concerns this clone: Antigen: not known.

The assay, immunoSEQ v3.0, was run at survey level. Sequencing was performed with immunoSEQ multiplex PCR; in TCRdb, only in-frame clones are kept and a portion is missing. The data show just over 15,000 clones, about four fifths seen once. The germline V gene encodes CDR1 SGHDT and CDR2 YYEEEE. Trimming cost V 7 bases and J 2 bases, with 13 bases left between them. This CDR3 contains 14 residues. The specimen comprised unsorted PBMCs, sampled just before starting antiretroviral therapy. The source is a man in his forties or fifties with HIV. The V call is TRBV5-6, the J call TRBJ2-1, with a weak D call TRBD1 (6 bases). Here the CDR3 DNA reads TGTGCCAGCGGAGCCGGACAGACCTACAATGAGCAGTTCTTC. As protein: CASGAGQTYNEQFF.